The source of this T cell receptor beta chain is a study of T cells expressing NK-cell markers (dated by TCRdb to the early 2020s). The study in broad terms: In sorted CD3+CD56+NKG2C+, CD3+CD56+NKG2C- and CD3+CD56-NKG2C+ T-cell subsets from several donors, TCR beta-chain repertoires were profiled. Seven of the eight sequenced donors were HCMV-seropositive and one was HCMV-seronegative. All eight donors whose samples were sequenced were randomly selected healthy volunteers, three of them men and five women. Libraries were sequenced as 2 x 150 bp reads on Illumina HiSeq 2000/2500, MiSeq or NextSeq. Results and caveats for the whole study, not just this receptor: Whether the expanded NKG2C-expressing T cell clones were specific for HCMV antigens was left unclear. In six donors, the dominant CD3+CD56+NKG2C+ clonotypes ranked among the top 10 CD8+ clonotypes, making up about 1.0-7.5% of CD8+ T cells. Those dominant clonotypes were again the most abundant among CD3+CD56-NKG2C+ cells in a handful of donors, at roughly 25-65%.

To note about this clonotype: Its cognate antigen has yet to be identified.

To determine HCMV serostatus, a commercial ELISA kit was used to detect HCMV-specific IgG in serum. Ficoll density gradient centrifugation was used to isolate peripheral blood mononuclear cells from blood. The run used an Illumina HiSeq 2000. The TCR beta cDNA libraries were made using 5'RACE template switching, a step that added both a universal primer site and unique molecular identifiers. Synthesis of cDNA was primed from the TCR beta constant segment and was followed by two consecutive PCR amplification steps. Regarding the original processing steps: Reads were demultiplexed and grouped by UMI with MIGEC, and clonotypes were assembled and quantified with MiTCR. To exclude erroneous sequences, only TCR cDNA sequences supported by at least two reads were retained. Downstream repertoire analysis used the tcR package, and clonotypes were matched across fractions by CDR3 nucleotide sequence plus V segment. VDJmatch was used to annotate antigen specificity against VDJdb, with one amino acid substitution in CDR3 permitted. After reprocessing by TCRdb, each CDR3 protein sequence is one entry, and no DNA is given. The V and J calls and clone size come from TCRdb's table, not from the authors' own analysis. The record for this sample contains some 120,000 distinct CDR3 sequences. The top ten constitute roughly 20% of the sample.

For CDR1 and CDR2, the germline V gene lists MGHDK and SYGVNS. From cysteine to phenylalanine, the CDR3 is 15 amino acids long. A DNA sequence was not provided. This receptor was obtained from a woman aged 18-70 years in good health. The chain is encoded by TRBV25-1 joined to TRBJ1-4. Specimen: blood T cells: a sorted CD56 or NKG2C T cell subset, CD4+ or CD8+ T cells, or bulk PBMC T cells (not recorded which). The CDR3 sequence is CASSDAGRINEKLFF.